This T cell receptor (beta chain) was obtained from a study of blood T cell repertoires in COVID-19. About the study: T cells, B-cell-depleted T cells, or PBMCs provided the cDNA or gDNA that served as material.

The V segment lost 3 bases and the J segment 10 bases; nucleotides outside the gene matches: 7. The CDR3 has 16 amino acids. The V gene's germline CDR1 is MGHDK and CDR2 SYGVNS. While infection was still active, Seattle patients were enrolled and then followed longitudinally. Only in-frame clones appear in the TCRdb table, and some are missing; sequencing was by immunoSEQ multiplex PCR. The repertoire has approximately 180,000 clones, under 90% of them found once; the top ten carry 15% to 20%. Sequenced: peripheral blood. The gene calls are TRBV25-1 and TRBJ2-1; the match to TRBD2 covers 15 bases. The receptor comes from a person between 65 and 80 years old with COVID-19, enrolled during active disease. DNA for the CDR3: TGTGCCAGCAGTGATCCCGGACTAGCGGGGGGGAGGGAGCAGTTCTTC. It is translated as CASSDPGLAGGREQFF.